This T cell receptor beta chain was captured in a study of cytotoxic CD8 clonotypes in ibrutinib-treated CLL. For the study at large: Response sampling came at median approximately a year of treatment, ranging about 6 to 36 months. Regarding the study as a whole: The clonality went up when patients responded to ibrutinib and dropped back toward baseline at progression. Exceeding age-matched healthy donors, baseline clonality also tracked the counts of circulating CD8+ T cells.

Sequencing was performed with immunoSEQ multiplex PCR; in TCRdb, only in-frame clones are kept and a portion is missing. Counted here are roughly 49,000 clones, less than 90% occurring once; the ten biggest clones make up over 20%. TCR beta library input comprised approximately 1.9 micrograms of genomic DNA from cryopreserved PBMCs. Comments on this clone: Its antigen is currently unknown.

Germline V gene lookup returns CDR1 PRHDT and CDR2 FYEKMQ (reference sequence). CDR3 length: 16 amino acids. V dropped 5 bases and J dropped 8; count of bases not matched to a gene: 10. Sequencing was performed on PBMCs, taken after 24 months of ibrutinib treatment. The TCR comes from a human donor with chronic lymphocytic leukemia. This chain connects TRBV13 to TRBJ2-1; 12 positions agree with TRBD2. CDR3 sequence: CASSLSLAGGFHEQFF. The DNA of the CDR3 is TGTGCCAGCAGCCTGTCCCTAGCGGGAGGGTTTCATGAGCAGTTCTTC.